This T cell receptor beta chain came from a study of shared clonotypes between healthy human individuals. About the study: Two women and a few men aged 18 to 49 served as donors. CD4 naive cells filled three plates per donor, CD4 memory three, CD8 naive two and CD8 memory one.

CDR1 and CDR2 from the germline V gene are LNHNV and YYDKDF (reference sequence). The CDR3 is made up of 15 amino acids. Trimming stripped 0 bases from V and 6 bases from J, with 13 bases between. TCRdb's copy holds only in-frame clones and misses some; the assay was immunoSEQ multiplex PCR. The data contain approximately 2,300,000 clones, less than 95% of them seen just once; the ten biggest clones take up approximately 0.39%. This sequence was found in a man aged 18 to 35 in good health. Some clones in this sample may be carry-over from other donors' samples. The J gene is TRBJ2-3, the V gene TRBV15, with a weak D call TRBD1 (5 bases). The material sequenced was naive CD4+ T cells from PBMCs. The subset denotes: CD45RA+ positively selected. The CDR3 reads CATSRESPGRDTQYF. The DNA of the CDR3 is TGTGCCACCAGCAGAGAGTCGCCAGGGCGGGATACGCAGTATTTT.